The 29 T cell receptor beta chains given below trace back to one sample, sequenced in a study of T cell responses to AZD1222 COVID-19 vaccine. Clones were read by immunoSEQ multiplex PCR, and TCRdb kept only the in-frame ones, dropping some. This sample yields fewer than 200,000 clones, of which roughly 94% are seen a single time; approximately 1.5% belongs to the top ten. The sequenced sample was peripheral blood, obtained 28 days after the second AZD1222 dose. These receptors originate from an adult who received the AZD1222 COVID-19 vaccine.

CDR3: CASSLQRNEQFF. As DNA, the CDR3 is TGTGCCAGCAGCTTGCAGAGGAATGAGCAGTTCTTC. The V gene is TRBV11-3, the J gene TRBJ2-1; unclear D gene. The V end was cut by 3 bases, the J end by 7 bases, with 7 bases between. CDR3 length: 12 residues. The germline V gene encodes CDR1 SGHNT and CDR2 YENEEA.

The chain combines TRBV5-1 with TRBJ1-1; TRBD1 might be the D (6 bases). The germline V gene has CDR1 SGHRS and CDR2 YFSETQ. The CDR3 covers 15 residues. V was trimmed by 4 bases and J by 7 bases, leaving 20 bases between them. Written as DNA, the CDR3 is TGCGCCAGCAGCACCGAGGTGCAGGGGCGAGATGAAGCTTTCTTT. Its translation: CASSTEVQGRDEAFF. The full variable domain, in which reference TRBV5-1 and TRBJ1-1 provide the parts outside the CDR3, is KAGVTQTPRYLIKTRGQQVTLSCSPISGHRSVSWYQQTPGQGLQFLFEYFSETQRNKGNFPGRFSGRQFSNSRSEMNVSTLELGDSALYLCASSTEVQGRDEAFFGQGTRLTVV.

This chain connects TRBV7-2 to TRBJ1-6, with D unresolved. There are 13 residues in the CDR3. CDR1 and CDR2 from the germline V gene are SGHTA and FQGNSA. V was shortened by 2 bases and J by 6 bases, with 5 bases between the two germline ends. CDR3 sequence: CASSLRVNSPLHF. Written as DNA, the CDR3 is TGTGCCAGCAGCTTACGAGTTAATTCACCCCTCCACTTT.

This clone is a singleton in its sample. In the same sample, other DNA sequences code for this CDR3. J is TRBJ1-1 and V is TRBV11-2, with a weak D call TRBD1 (6 bases). There are 14 residues in the CDR3. Between the trimmed V and J ends, which lost 4 bases and 8 bases, there was a span of 17 bases. Germline values: CDR1 SGHAT, CDR2 FQNNGV. Written as DNA, the CDR3 is TGTGCCAGCAGCTCACCAGGGGTTGGCACCGAAGCTTTCTTT. Residues: CASSSPGVGTEAFF.

The rearrangement uses TRBV18 and TRBJ1-5; D gene ambiguous. V was trimmed by 2 bases and J by 6 bases, leaving 11 bases between them. The CDR3 has 14 amino acids. Looked up from germline, CDR1 is KGHSH and CDR2 is LQKENI. The CDR3 bases are TGTGCCAGCTCACCATCACCGGCGGGTCAGCCCCAGCATTTT. Its protein product is CASSPSPAGQPQHF.

This chain connects TRBV11-2 to TRBJ1-1, with D unclear. This CDR3 spans 13 amino acids. The V gene lost 3 bases and the J gene lost 6 bases, with 11 bases spanning the gap. Per the germline V gene, CDR1 is SGHAT and CDR2 is FQNNGV. The CDR3 is CASSLGRTSEAFF. Written as DNA, the CDR3 is TGTGCCAGCAGCTTGGGAAGGACTTCTGAAGCTTTCTTT.

A word on this clone: The junction and the germline gene differ at one end; a read error may be behind it. The V call is TRBV7-9, the J call TRBJ1-2, with 9 nucleotides matching TRBD1. CDR1 and CDR2 from the germline V gene are SEHNR and FQNEAQ (reference sequence). The CDR3 is 16 amino acids. The CDR3 loop is CASSLGTGGYSYDYTF. CDR3 DNA sequence: TGTGCCAGCAGCTTGGGAACAGGGGGCTACTCCTATGACTACACTTTC.

The V and J genes are TRBV19 and TRBJ2-2; TRBD1 or TRBD2 may be the D gene (6 bases each). Trimming stripped 10 bases from V and 3 bases from J, with 15 bases between. Germline CDR1 LNHDA, CDR2 SQIVND (reference sequence). The CDR3 contains 14 residues. The CDR3 nucleotides read TGTGCCACCCATCAAAGGGGGGACACCGGGGAGCTGTTTTTT. This sequence encodes CATHQRGDTGELFF.

The J gene is TRBJ2-2, the V gene TRBV18; the D is unclear. Germline lookup yields CDR1 KGHSH and CDR2 LQKENI. This CDR3 is built from 14 residues. Trimming left V 5 bases short and J 5 bases short, with 12 bases between. CDR3 in DNA: TGTGCCAGCTCAACCCCAGTAGATACCGGGGAGCTGTTTTTT. Translation gives CASSTPVDTGELFF.

The chain employs TRBV6-4 and TRBJ2-1; the match to TRBD2 covers 9 bases. The V and J ends lost 0 bases and 6 bases, in that order; junction bases with no gene match: 3. Looked up from germline, CDR1 is MRHNA and CDR2 is SNTAGT. CDR3 size: 15 residues. Here the CDR3 reads CASSDSGLAINEQFF. CDR3 DNA: TGTGCCAGCAGTGACTCGGGACTAGCCATCAATGAGCAGTTCTTC.

The V and J genes are TRBV30 and TRBJ2-1, with unresolved D. V lost 4 bases and J 0 bases, leaving 13 bases between the germline ends. This CDR3 is 15 amino acids long. Germline CDR1 is GTSNPN and CDR2 is SVGIG (reference sequence). This chain's CDR3 is CAWKSSPSSYNEQFF. The CDR3 coding sequence is TGTGCCTGGAAGTCGTCGCCCAGCTCCTACAATGAGCAGTTCTTC.

V usage is TRBV5-1 and J usage is TRBJ2-7; D gene unclear. Trimming removed 0 bases from V and 4 bases from J, with 8 bases in between. The CDR3 has 13 amino acids. Germline V gene lookup returns CDR1 SGHRS and CDR2 YFSETQ. DNA for the CDR3: TGCGCCAGCAGCTTGGGCACCCCGTACGAGCAGTACTTC. This sequence encodes CASSLGTPYEQYF.

The V gene is TRBV27, the J gene TRBJ2-7, with TRBD1 identical over 10 bases. The CDR3 loop spans 15 amino acids. Germline V lookup: CDR1 MNHEY, CDR2 SMNVEV (reference sequence). J lost 7 bases, V lost 5 bases, and 11 bases had no gene match. The CDR3 DNA reads TGTGCCAGCAGTAGAACGGGACAGGGGTCGTGGGAGCAGTACTTC. Its translation is CASSRTGQGSWEQYF.

The table lists this clone with a count of one. As DNA, the CDR3 is TGCAGTGCTAGTCGTTTTACTAGCGACGGTGAGCAGTTCTTC. It encodes CSASRFTSDGEQFF. V gene TRBV20-1 combines with J gene TRBJ2-1; the match to TRBD2 covers 7 bases. This CDR3 region has 14 residues. Germline CDR1 reads DFQATT; CDR2 reads SNEGSKA (reference sequence). J lost 9 bases, V lost 3 bases, and 11 bases had no gene match.

The chain joins TRBV6-5 to TRBJ1-1; D perhaps matches TRBD1 (5 bases). The CDR3 is 15 amino acids. V lost 0 bases and J lost 11, with 19 bases in between. CDR1 MNHEY and CDR2 SVGAGI come from the germline V gene. The CDR3 spells CASSYSQGPASMAFF. The DNA for the CDR3 is TGTGCCAGCAGTTACTCGCAGGGACCGGCATCGATGGCTTTCTTT.

V gene TRBV6-4 combines with J gene TRBJ1-1, with 7 bases lining up with TRBD1. Germline-derived CDR1 and CDR2 are MRHNA and SNTAGT. The CDR3 has 13 amino acids. The ends lost 5 bases at V and 4 bases at J; junction bases unmatched: 4. DNA for the CDR3: TGTGCCAGCAGTATTAACAGGGGCACTGAAGCTTTCTTT. This sequence encodes CASSINRGTEAFF.

The rearrangement uses TRBV6-6 and TRBJ2-7; 11 bases are shared with TRBD2. The length of the CDR3 is 15 residues. V shed 0 bases, J shed 6 bases, and the junction held 4 bases outside the gene matches. Germline assignment: CDR1 MNHNY and CDR2 SVGAGI (reference sequence). The CDR3 DNA is TGTGCCAGCAGTTACTCGCAACTAGCGGGAGTCGAGCAGTACTTC. Amino acid sequence: CASSYSQLAGVEQYF.

Only one count was recorded for this clone. This rearrangement joins TRBV27 to TRBJ2-3, with 10 bases lining up with TRBD2. Germline V gene data show CDR1 as MNHEY and CDR2 as SMNVEV (reference sequence). The ends lost 5 bases at V and 3 bases at J; junction bases unmatched: 2. This CDR3 has 14 residues. CDR3 region: CASSLAGVTDTQYF. The CDR3 DNA sequence: TGTGCCAGCAGTCTAGCGGGAGTTACAGATACGCAGTATTTT.

This chain connects TRBV18 to TRBJ2-2, with D possibly matching TRBD2 (5 bases). Trimming took off 2 bases at V and 3 bases at J, with 19 bases between the two ends. The length of the CDR3 is 18 residues. Germline V gene sequence: CDR1 KGHSH, CDR2 LQKENI. This chain's CDR3 is CASSPFEIRGFDTGELFF. The DNA for the CDR3 is TGTGCCAGCTCACCATTTGAAATTCGGGGTTTTGACACCGGGGAGCTGTTTTTT.

This CDR3 reads CASSPPGVNTGELFF. DNA for the CDR3: TGTGCCAGCTCACCCCCAGGCGTGAACACCGGGGAGCTGTTTTTT. V usage is TRBV18 and J usage is TRBJ2-2; D call uncertain. Trimming left V 3 bases short and J 1 base short, with 9 bases between. Germline V gene sequence: CDR1 KGHSH, CDR2 LQKENI. CDR3 length: 15 residues.

The J gene is TRBJ2-5, the V gene TRBV7-2; 12 positions match TRBD2. Germline V gene lookup returns CDR1 SGHTA and CDR2 FQGNSA. This CDR3 spans 15 amino acids. V was pared by 5 bases and J by 3 bases, with 4 bases of the junction left unmatched. CDR3 bases: TGTGCCAGCAGCGGATGGACTAGCGGGGAAGAGACCCAGTACTTC. Residues: CASSGWTSGEETQYF.

This sequence joins TRBV5-6 and TRBJ2-4, with D possibly matching TRBD1 (5 bases). The CDR3 extends over 16 amino acids. From germline, CDR1 is SGHDT and CDR2 YYEEEE. V was clipped by 2 bases and J by 0 bases, with 12 bases between them. CDR3 amino acids: CASSLQARLAKNIQYF. The DNA for the CDR3 is TGTGCCAGCAGCTTACAGGCTCGACTAGCCAAAAACATTCAGTACTTC.

The rearrangement uses TRBV19 and TRBJ1-5; TRBD1 matches at 10 bases. Germline loops: CDR1 LNHDA, CDR2 SQIVND (reference sequence). The CDR3 is 15 residues long. The V segment lost 4 bases and the J segment 5 bases; nucleotides outside the gene matches: 5. The CDR3 nucleotides read TGTGCCAGTAGTACGCCCGGGACAGGGGATCAGCCCCAGCATTTT. Translated: CASSTPGTGDQPQHF.

The rearrangement uses TRBV19 and TRBJ2-6; 8 positions match TRBD1. J lost 0 bases, V lost 1 base, and 2 bases had no gene match. The CDR3 sequence is 17 residues long. CDR1 LNHDA and CDR2 SQIVND come from the germline V gene (reference sequence). The CDR3 loop is CASSIAGGVSGANVLTF. The CDR3 DNA is TGTGCCAGTAGTATAGCAGGGGGCGTCTCTGGGGCCAACGTCCTGACTTTC.

The gene calls are TRBV9 and TRBJ1-3; no reliable D call. Trimming took off 4 bases at V and 2 bases at J, with 19 bases between the two ends. The V gene's germline CDR1 is SGDLS and CDR2 YYNGEE. The CDR3 is 17 residues long. CDR3 residues: CASSPEPHAPPGNTIYF. The CDR3 DNA sequence: TGTGCCAGCAGCCCCGAACCGCACGCGCCACCTGGAAACACCATATATTTT.

This chain links TRBV24-1 with TRBJ2-6; D not resolved. V was pared by 1 base and J by 2 bases, with 8 bases between. Germline lookup yields CDR1 KGHDR and CDR2 SFDVKD. The CDR3 has 16 amino acids. The CDR3 region is CATSDFSGPGANVLTF. The CDR3 region has the DNA TGTGCCACCAGTGATTTTTCTGGGCCTGGGGCCAACGTCCTGACTTTC.

The chain uses TRBV28 and TRBJ1-4; 10 nucleotides agree with TRBD1. The junction had 6 bases not matched to a gene; V was cut back by 5 bases and J by 6 bases. CDR1 and CDR2 from the germline V gene are MDHEN and SYDVKM. This CDR3 is built from 15 residues. CDR3 bases: TGTGCCAGCAGTCTAAAGGGGACAGGGGATGAAAAACTGTTTTTT. Translating it yields CASSLKGTGDEKLFF.

The chain joins TRBV4-3 to TRBJ1-2; D remains unclear. The CDR3 is 14 amino acids. Germline loops: CDR1 LGHNA, CDR2 YSLEER. Trimming stripped 1 base from V and 9 bases from J, with 15 bases between. For the CDR3, the DNA is TGCGCCAGCAGCCAAGCGTCCTCCCTAGACCGCTACACCTTC. Protein: CASSQASSLDRYTF.

The genes are TRBV6-5 and TRBJ1-1, with TRBD1 as a possible D gene (5 bases). The length of the CDR3 is 15 residues. With 4 bases removed from V and 1 base from J, the gap between germline ends came to 13 bases. Germline CDR1 MNHEY, CDR2 SVGAGI. The CDR3 DNA sequence: TGTGCCAGCAGTTTAATAGGGGAGGGGAACACTGAAGCTTTCTTT. Translating gives CASSLIGEGNTEAFF.